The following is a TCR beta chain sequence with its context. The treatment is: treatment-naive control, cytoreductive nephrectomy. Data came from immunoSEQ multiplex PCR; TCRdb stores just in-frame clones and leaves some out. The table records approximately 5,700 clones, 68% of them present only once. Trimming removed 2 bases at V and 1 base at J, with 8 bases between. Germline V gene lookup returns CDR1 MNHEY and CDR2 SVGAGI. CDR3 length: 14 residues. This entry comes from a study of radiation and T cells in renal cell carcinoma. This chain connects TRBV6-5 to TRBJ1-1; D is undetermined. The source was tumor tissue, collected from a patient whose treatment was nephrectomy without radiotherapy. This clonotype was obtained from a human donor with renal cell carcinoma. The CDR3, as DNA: TGTGCCAGCAGTTACGATTGGAGGAACACTGAAGCTTTCTTT. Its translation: CASSYDWRNTEAFF.